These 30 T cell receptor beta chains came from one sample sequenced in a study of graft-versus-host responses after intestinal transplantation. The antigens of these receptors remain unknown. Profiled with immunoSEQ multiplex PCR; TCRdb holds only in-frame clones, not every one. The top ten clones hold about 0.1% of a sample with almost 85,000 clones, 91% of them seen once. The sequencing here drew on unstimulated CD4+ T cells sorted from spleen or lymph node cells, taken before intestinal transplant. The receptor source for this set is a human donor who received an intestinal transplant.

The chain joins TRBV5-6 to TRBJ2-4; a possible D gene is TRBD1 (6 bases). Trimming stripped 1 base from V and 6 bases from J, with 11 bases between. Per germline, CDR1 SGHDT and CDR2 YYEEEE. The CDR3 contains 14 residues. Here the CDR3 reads CASSLRGQTNIQYF. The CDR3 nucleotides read TGTGCCAGCAGCTTGAGAGGACAGACAAACATTCAGTACTTC.

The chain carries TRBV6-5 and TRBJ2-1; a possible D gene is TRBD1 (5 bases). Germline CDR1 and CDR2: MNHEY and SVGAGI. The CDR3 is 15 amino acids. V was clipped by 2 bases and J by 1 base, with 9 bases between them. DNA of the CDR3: TGTGCCAGCAGTTACGGTCAGGGATCCTACAATGAGCAGTTCTTC. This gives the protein CASSYGQGSYNEQFF.

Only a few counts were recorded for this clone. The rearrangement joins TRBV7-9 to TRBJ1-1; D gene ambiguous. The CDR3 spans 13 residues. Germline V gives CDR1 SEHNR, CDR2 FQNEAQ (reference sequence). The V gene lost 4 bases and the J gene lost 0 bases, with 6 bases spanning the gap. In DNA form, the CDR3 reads TGTGCCAGCAGCTCTCAGATGAACACTGAAGCTTTCTTT. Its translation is CASSSQMNTEAFF. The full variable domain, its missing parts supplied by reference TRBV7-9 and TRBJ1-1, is DTGVSQNPRHKITKRGQNVTFRCDPISEHNRLYWYRQTLGQGPEFLTYFQNEAQLEKSRLLSDRFSAERPKGSFSTLEIQRTEQGDSAMYLCASSSQMNTEAFFGQGTRLTVV.

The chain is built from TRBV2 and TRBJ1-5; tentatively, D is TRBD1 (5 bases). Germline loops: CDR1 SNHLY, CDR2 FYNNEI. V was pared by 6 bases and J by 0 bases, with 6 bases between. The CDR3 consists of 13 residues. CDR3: CASRTDSNQPQHF. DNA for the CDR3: TGTGCCAGCAGGACAGATAGCAATCAGCCCCAGCATTTT.

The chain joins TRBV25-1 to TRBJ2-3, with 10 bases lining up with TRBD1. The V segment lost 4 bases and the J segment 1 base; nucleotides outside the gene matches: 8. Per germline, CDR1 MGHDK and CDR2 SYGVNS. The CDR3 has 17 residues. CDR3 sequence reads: CASSGGTGARGTDTQYF. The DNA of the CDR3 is TGTGCCAGCAGTGGCGGGACAGGGGCGCGGGGCACAGATACGCAGTATTTT. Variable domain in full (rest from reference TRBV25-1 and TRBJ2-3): EADIYQTPRYLVIGTGKKITLECSQTMGHDKMYWYQQDPGMELHLIHYSYGVNSTEKGDLSSESTVSRIRTEHFPLTLESARPSHTSQYLCASSGGTGARGTDTQYFGPGTRLTVL.

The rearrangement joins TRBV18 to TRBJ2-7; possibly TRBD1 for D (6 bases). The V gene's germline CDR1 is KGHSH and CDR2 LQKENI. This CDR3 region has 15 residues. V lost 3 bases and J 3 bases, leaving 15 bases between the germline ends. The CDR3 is CASSPKDSGNYEQYF. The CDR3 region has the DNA TGTGCCAGCTCACCGAAGGACAGCGGAAACTACGAGCAGTACTTC.

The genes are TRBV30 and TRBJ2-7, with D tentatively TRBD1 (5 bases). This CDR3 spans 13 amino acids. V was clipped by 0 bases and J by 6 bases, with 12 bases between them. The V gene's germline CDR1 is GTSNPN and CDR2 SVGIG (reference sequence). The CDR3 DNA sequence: TGTGCCTGGAGTGTACAGGTAGGGGCCGAGCAGTACTTC. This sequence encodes CAWSVQVGAEQYF.

The CDR3 DNA is TGTGCCAGCAGTCCAGGCCCTCCAATAGGAGGAAACACCATATATTTT. It translates to CASSPGPPIGGNTIYF. The rearrangement joins TRBV27 to TRBJ1-3, with D unclear. V lost 5 bases and J lost 4, with 18 bases in between. Per germline, CDR1 MNHEY and CDR2 SMNVEV (reference sequence). This CDR3 contains 16 residues.

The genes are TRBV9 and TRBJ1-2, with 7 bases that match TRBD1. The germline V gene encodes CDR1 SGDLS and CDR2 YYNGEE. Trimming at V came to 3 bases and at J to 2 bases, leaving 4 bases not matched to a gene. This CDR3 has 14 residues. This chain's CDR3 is CASSATGYNYGYTF. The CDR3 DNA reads TGTGCCAGCAGCGCGACAGGGTACAACTATGGCTACACCTTC.

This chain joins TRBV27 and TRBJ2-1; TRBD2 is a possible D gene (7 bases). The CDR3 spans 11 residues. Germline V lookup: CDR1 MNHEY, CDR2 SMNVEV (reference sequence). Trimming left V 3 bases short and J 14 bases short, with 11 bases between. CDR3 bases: TGTGCCAGCAGTTTGGGAGGGGGAGAGTTCTTC. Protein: CASSLGGGEFF.

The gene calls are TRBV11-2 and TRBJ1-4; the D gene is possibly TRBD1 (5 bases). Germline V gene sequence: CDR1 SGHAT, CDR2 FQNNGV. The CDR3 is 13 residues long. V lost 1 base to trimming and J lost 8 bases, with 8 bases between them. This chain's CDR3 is CASSLGGREKLFF. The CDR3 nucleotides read TGTGCCAGCAGCTTAGGGGGGAGGGAAAAACTGTTTTTT.

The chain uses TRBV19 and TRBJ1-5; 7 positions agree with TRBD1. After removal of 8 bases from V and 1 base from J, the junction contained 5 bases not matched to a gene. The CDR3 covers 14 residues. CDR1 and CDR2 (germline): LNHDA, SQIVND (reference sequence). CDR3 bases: TGTGCCAGTTCGATACAGGGGAGCAATCAGCCCCAGCATTTT. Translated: CASSIQGSNQPQHF.

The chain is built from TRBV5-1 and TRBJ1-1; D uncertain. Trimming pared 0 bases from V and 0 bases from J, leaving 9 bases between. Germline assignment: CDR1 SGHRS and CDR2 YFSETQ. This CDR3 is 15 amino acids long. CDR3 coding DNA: TGCGCCAGCAGCTTGGGAGGCGGGGTGAACACTGAAGCTTTCTTT. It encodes CASSLGGGVNTEAFF.

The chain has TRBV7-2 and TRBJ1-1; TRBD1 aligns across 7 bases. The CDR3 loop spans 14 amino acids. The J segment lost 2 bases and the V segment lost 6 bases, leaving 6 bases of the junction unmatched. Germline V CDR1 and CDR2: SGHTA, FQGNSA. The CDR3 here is CASRWTGSNTEAFF. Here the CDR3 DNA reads TGTGCCAGCAGATGGACAGGTAGTAACACTGAAGCTTTCTTT.

As DNA, the CDR3 is TGTGCCAGCAGCTTAGCGACAGGGGGTTCTTATGGCTACACCTTC. Translation: CASSLATGGSYGYTF. The chain is built from TRBV7-2 and TRBJ1-2, with TRBD1 matching over 9 bases. The V gene's germline CDR1 is SGHTA and CDR2 FQGNSA. V lost 0 bases, J lost 5 bases, and 4 bases stayed unmatched. The CDR3 is 15 residues long.

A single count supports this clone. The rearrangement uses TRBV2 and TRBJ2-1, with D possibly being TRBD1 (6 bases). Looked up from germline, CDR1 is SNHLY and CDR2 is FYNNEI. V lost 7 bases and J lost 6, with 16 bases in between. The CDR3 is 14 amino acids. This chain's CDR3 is CASMRTEVSNEQFF. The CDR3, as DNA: TGTGCCAGCATGCGGACAGAAGTGAGCAATGAGCAGTTCTTC.

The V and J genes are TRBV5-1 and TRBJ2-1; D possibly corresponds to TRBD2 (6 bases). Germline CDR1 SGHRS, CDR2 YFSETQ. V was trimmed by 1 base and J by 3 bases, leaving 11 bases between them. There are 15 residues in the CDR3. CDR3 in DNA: TGCGCCAGCAGCTTGTCCGGGGGAATCTACAATGAGCAGTTCTTC. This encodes CASSLSGGIYNEQFF.

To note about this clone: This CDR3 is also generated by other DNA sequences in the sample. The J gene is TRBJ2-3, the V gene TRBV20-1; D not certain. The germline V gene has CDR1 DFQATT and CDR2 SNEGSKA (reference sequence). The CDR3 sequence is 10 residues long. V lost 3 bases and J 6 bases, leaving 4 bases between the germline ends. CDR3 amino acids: CSASRDTQYF. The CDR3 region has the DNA TGCAGTGCTAGTCGGGATACGCAGTATTTT.

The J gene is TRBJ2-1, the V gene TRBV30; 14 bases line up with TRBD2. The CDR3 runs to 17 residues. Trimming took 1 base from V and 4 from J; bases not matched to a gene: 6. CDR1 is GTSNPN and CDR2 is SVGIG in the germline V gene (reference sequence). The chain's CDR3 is CAWSASRTSGGYNEQFF. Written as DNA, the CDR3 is TGTGCCTGGAGTGCCTCTAGGACTAGCGGGGGGTACAATGAGCAGTTCTTC.

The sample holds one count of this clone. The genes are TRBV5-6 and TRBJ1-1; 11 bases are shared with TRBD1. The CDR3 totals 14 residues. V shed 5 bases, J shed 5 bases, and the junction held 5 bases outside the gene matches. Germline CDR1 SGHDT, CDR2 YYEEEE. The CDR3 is CASSGTGGMTEAFF. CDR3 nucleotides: TGTGCCAGCAGTGGGACAGGGGGGATGACTGAAGCTTTCTTT.

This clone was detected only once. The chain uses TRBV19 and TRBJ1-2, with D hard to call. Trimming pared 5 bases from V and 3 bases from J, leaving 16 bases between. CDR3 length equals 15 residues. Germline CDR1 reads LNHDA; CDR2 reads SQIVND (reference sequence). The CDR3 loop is CASSQFSQSYYGYTF. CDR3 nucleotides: TGTGCCAGTAGTCAATTTTCACAGTCCTACTATGGCTACACCTTC. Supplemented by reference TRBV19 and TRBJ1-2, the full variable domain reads DGGITQSPKYLFRKEGQNVTLSCEQNLNHDAMYWYRQDPGQGLRLIYYSQIVNDFQKGDIAEGYSVSREKKESFPLTVTSAQKNPTAFYLCASSQFSQSYYGYTFGSGTRLTVV.

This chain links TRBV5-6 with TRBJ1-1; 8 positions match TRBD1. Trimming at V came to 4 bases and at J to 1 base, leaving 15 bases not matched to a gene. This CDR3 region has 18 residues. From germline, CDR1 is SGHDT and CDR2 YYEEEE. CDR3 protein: CASSLNWVTGTGNTEAFF. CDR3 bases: TGTGCCAGCAGCCTAAACTGGGTTACAGGGACAGGGAACACTGAAGCTTTCTTT.

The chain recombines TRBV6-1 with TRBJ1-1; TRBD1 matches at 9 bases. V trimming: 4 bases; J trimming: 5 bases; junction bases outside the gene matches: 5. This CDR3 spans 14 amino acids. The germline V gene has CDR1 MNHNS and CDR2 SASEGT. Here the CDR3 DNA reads TGTGCCAGCAGTGGTAACAGGGGGCGTACTGAAGCTTTCTTT. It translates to CASSGNRGRTEAFF.

CDR3 nucleotide sequence: TGCGCCAGCAGCGGAGGACTAGCGGGCCACGAGCAGTACTTC. Its protein is CASSGGLAGHEQYF. V usage is TRBV5-1 and J usage is TRBJ2-7; TRBD2 matches at 11 bases. CDR3 size: 14 residues. Germline loops: CDR1 SGHRS, CDR2 YFSETQ. V trimming: 4 bases; J trimming: 5 bases; junction bases outside the gene matches: 5.

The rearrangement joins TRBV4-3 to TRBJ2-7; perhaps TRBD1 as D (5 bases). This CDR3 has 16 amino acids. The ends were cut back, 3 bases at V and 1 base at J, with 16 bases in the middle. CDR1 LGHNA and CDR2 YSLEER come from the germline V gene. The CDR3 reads CASSQSRQQRSYEQYF. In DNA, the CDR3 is TGCGCCAGCAGCCAGAGTCGACAGCAGAGATCCTACGAGCAGTACTTC.

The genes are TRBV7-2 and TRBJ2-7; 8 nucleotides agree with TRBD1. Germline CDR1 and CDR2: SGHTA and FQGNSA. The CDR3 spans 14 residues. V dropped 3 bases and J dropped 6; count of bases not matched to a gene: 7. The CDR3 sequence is CASSFGQGAVEQYF. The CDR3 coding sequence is TGTGCCAGCAGCTTTGGGCAGGGGGCAGTCGAGCAGTACTTC.

CDR3 nucleotides: TGTGCCAGCAGAAGGGAGAATACAGGGAGTCTAGGGGAGCAGTACTTC. It codes for CASRRENTGSLGEQYF. V and J are TRBV5-5 and TRBJ2-7; tentative D call: TRBD1 (6 bases). This CDR3 region has 16 residues. From germline, CDR1 is SGHKS and CDR2 YYEKEE (reference sequence). The V and J ends lost 5 bases and 7 bases respectively, with 25 bases between them.

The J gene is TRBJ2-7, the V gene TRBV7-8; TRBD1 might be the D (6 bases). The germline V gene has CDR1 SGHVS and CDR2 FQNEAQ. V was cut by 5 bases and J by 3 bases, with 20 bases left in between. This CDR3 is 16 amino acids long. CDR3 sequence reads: CASSPSRGAVGYEQYF. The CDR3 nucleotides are TGTGCCAGCAGCCCTAGCAGGGGTGCGGTTGGCTACGAGCAGTACTTC.

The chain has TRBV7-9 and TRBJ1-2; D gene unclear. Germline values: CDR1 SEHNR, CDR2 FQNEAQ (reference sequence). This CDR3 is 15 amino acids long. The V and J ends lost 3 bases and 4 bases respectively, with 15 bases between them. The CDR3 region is CASSLANPGSYGYTF. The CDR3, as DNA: TGTGCCAGCAGCTTGGCGAATCCAGGCAGCTATGGCTACACCTTC.

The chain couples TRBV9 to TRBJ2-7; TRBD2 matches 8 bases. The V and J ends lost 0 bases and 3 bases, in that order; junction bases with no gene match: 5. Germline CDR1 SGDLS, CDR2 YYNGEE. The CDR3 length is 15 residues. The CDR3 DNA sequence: TGTGCCAGCAGCGTAGAAGAAGCGGGGGACTACGAGCAGTACTTC. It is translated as CASSVEEAGDYEQYF. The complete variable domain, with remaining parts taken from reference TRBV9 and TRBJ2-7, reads DSGVTQTPKHLITATGQRVTLRCSPRSGDLSVYWYQQSLDQGLQFLIQYYNGEERAKGNILERFSAQQFPDLHSELNLSSLELGDSALYFCASSVEEAGDYEQYFGPGTRLTVT.